These 10 T cell receptor beta chains were sequenced from one sample in a study of tumor-infiltrating lymphocytes in localized non-small cell lung cancer. Here immunoSEQ multiplex PCR was the method, and the copy in TCRdb shows in-frame clones only, minus some. The repertoire holds several thousand clones, with 74% as singletons. The sample comprised uninvolved lung tissue not adjacent to the tumor. These receptors all stem from a human donor with non-small cell lung cancer.

This chain connects TRBV10-3 to TRBJ2-1; 8 bases agree with TRBD2. CDR3 length: 13 amino acids. From germline, CDR1 is ENHRY and CDR2 SYGVKD. The junction had 4 bases not matched to a gene; V was cut back by 7 bases and J by 5 bases. This chain's CDR3 is CAITPGLDNEQFF. The CDR3, as DNA: TGTGCCATCACCCCGGGACTAGACAATGAGCAGTTCTTC.

The chain combines TRBV7-8 with TRBJ2-7; 7 positions agree with TRBD1. The V gene end was trimmed by 1 base and the J gene end by 3 bases; junction bases not matched to a gene: 6. CDR3 length equals 15 residues. The germline gives CDR1 SGHVS, CDR2 FQNEAQ. The DNA of the CDR3 is TGTGCCAGCAGCTTAGGACAGGGAAGTGGCTACGAGCAGTACTTC. It yields the protein CASSLGQGSGYEQYF.

V is TRBV29-1 and J is TRBJ2-2; 9 nucleotides match TRBD2. J gave up 1 base and V 4 bases, and 4 bases lay outside the gene matches. Germline assignment: CDR1 SQVTM and CDR2 ANQGSEA. CDR3 length: 15 amino acids. The CDR3 here is CSVVAGAVNTGELFF. The CDR3, as DNA: TGCAGCGTTGTAGCGGGGGCCGTGAACACCGGGGAGCTGTTTTTT.

This clone was found once. The chain uses TRBV5-1 and TRBJ1-4; D is unresolved. V was pared by 5 bases and J by 7 bases, with 12 bases between. In germline, CDR1 is SGHRS, CDR2 YFSETQ. The CDR3 sequence is 13 residues long. CDR3 in amino acids: CASSRGGGEKLFF. The CDR3 bases are TGCGCCAGCAGTCGGGGAGGCGGTGAAAAACTGTTTTTT.

V gene TRBV6-5 combines with J gene TRBJ1-6; no clear D. The germline CDR1 and CDR2 sequences are MNHEY and SVGAGI. Trimming took 0 bases from V and 8 from J, leaving 14 bases between them. This CDR3 is 16 amino acids long. CDR3 region: CASSYSIGSRDSPLHF. The CDR3 DNA reads TGTGCCAGCAGTTACTCGATAGGGAGTCGGGATTCACCCCTCCACTTT.

The genes are TRBV5-1 and TRBJ2-7; D gene unclear. CDR1 and CDR2 (germline): SGHRS, YFSETQ. There are 11 residues in the CDR3. With 0 bases removed from V and 6 bases from J, the gap between germline ends came to 4 bases. CDR3 amino acids: CASSLGGEQYF. For the CDR3, the DNA is TGCGCCAGCAGCTTGGGCGGCGAGCAGTACTTC.

The J gene is TRBJ2-7, the V gene TRBV5-6, with 12 bases that match TRBD1. The germline CDR1 and CDR2 sequences are SGHDT and YYEEEE. The CDR3 is 14 residues long. Germline trimming cut 7 bases from V and 5 bases from J; bases unmatched to any gene: 7. The CDR3 spells CASETGDRGHEQYF. The CDR3 DNA reads as TGTGCCAGCGAAACCGGGGACAGGGGGCACGAGCAGTACTTC.

This clone has a handful of counts. The rearrangement links TRBV6-6 to TRBJ2-5, with D unclear. Germline values: CDR1 MNHNY, CDR2 SVGAGI (reference sequence). The CDR3 totals 12 residues. V was clipped by 7 bases and J by 4 bases, with 10 bases between them. CDR3 loop: CASNGPTETQYF. The CDR3 nucleotides read TGTGCCAGCAATGGACCCACAGAGACCCAGTACTTC.

V usage is TRBV23-1 and J usage is TRBJ1-6; D remains unclear. TRBV23-1 is an ORF, with its function uncertain. V was cut by 8 bases and J by 4 bases, with 18 bases left in between. The CDR3 covers 16 residues. CDR3 region: CASLSRPDQYNSPLHF. CDR3 sequence (DNA): TGCGCCAGCCTATCTCGACCGGACCAGTATAATTCACCCCTCCACTTT.

This clone has only a few counts. This sequence joins TRBV5-6 and TRBJ2-7; TRBD1 aligns across 7 bases. The CDR3 runs to 15 residues. The germline gives CDR1 SGHDT, CDR2 YYEEEE. J gave up 0 bases and V 4 bases, and 7 bases lay outside the gene matches. The CDR3 loop is CASSGGQRLSYEQYF. The CDR3 coding sequence is TGTGCCAGCAGCGGGGGACAGCGACTCTCCTACGAGCAGTACTTC.